These 5 T cell receptor beta chains were all obtained from the same sample, sequenced in a study of cytotoxic CD8 clonotypes in ibrutinib-treated CLL. Clones were sequenced by immunoSEQ multiplex PCR, and TCRdb holds only the in-frame ones, with some missing. This table holds about 140,000 clones, roughly 90% found once. The sample was PBMCs, taken after 12 months of ibrutinib treatment. Receptors originate from a human donor with chronic lymphocytic leukemia.

V is TRBV27 and J is TRBJ2-1, with TRBD2 matching over 12 bases. The CDR3 spans 16 residues. V shed 0 bases and J 8 bases; nucleotides not matched to a gene: 5. Germline V gene lookup returns CDR1 MNHEY and CDR2 SMNVEV (reference sequence). CDR3 nucleotide sequence: TGTGCCAGCAGTTTATCAACGGGACTAGCGGGTTATGAGCAGTTCTTC. Protein sequence: CASSLSTGLAGYEQFF.

This chain connects TRBV2 to TRBJ2-1, with 11 bases that match TRBD2. Trimming took 10 bases from V and 4 from J; bases not matched to a gene: 6. CDR1 is SNHLY, CDR2 FYNNEI, per germline. This CDR3 is built from 14 residues. The CDR3 DNA follows: TGTGCCATTGCCGGGACTAGCGGTTACAATGAGCAGTTCTTC. The encoded protein is CAIAGTSGYNEQFF.

V and J are TRBV6-5 and TRBJ1-2, with TRBD1 as a possible D gene (6 bases). Trimming pared 6 bases from V and 0 bases from J, leaving 11 bases between. The CDR3 is 14 residues long. The germline V gene encodes CDR1 MNHEY and CDR2 SVGAGI. The CDR3 DNA follows: TGTGCCAGCAGGTCAGGGGCGGCTAACTATGGCTACACCTTC. Its protein is CASRSGAANYGYTF.

The rearrangement joins TRBV7-2 to TRBJ2-1; D remains unclear. This CDR3 region has 15 residues. The V gene lost 5 bases and the J gene lost 3 bases, with 14 bases spanning the gap. Germline assignment: CDR1 SGHTA and CDR2 FQGNSA. The DNA for the CDR3 is TGTGCCAGCAGCGATGAGTACCTCATCTACAATGAGCAGTTCTTC. Residues: CASSDEYLIYNEQFF.

The chain employs TRBV7-3 and TRBJ2-2; TRBD2 aligns across 8 bases. Germline CDR1 reads SGHTA; CDR2 reads FQGTGA. V was pared by 5 bases and J by 0 bases, with 2 bases of the junction left unmatched. The CDR3 extends over 15 amino acids. The CDR3 nucleotides are TGTGCCAGCAGCCGCGGGGGGTCGAACACCGGGGAGCTGTTTTTT. It translates to CASSRGGSNTGELFF. Together with reference TRBV7-3 and TRBJ2-2, the CDR3 gives the full variable domain: GAGVSQTPSNKVTEKGKYVELRCDPISGHTALYWYRQSLGQGPEFLIYFQGTGAADDSGLPNDRFFAVRPEGSVSTLKIQRTERGDSAVYLCASSRGGSNTGELFFGEGSRLTVL.